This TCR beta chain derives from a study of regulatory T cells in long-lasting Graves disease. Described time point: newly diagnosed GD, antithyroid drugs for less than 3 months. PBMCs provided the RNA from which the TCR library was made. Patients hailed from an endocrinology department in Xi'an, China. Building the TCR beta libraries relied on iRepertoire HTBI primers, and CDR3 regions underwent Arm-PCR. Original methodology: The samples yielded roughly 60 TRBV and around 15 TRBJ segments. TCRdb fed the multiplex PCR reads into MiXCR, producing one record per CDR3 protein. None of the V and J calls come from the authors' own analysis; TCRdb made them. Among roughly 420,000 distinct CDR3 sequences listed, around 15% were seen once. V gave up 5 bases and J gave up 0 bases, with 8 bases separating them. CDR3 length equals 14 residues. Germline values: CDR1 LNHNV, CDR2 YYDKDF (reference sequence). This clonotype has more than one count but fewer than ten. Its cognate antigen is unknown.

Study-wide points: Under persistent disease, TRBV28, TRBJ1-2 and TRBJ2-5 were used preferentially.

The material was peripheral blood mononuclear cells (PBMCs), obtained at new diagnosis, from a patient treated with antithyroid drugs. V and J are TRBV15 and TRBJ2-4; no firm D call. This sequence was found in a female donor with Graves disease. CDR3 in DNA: TGTGCCACCAGCTTTACAATAGCCAAAAACATTCAGTACTTC. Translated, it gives CATSFTIAKNIQYF.